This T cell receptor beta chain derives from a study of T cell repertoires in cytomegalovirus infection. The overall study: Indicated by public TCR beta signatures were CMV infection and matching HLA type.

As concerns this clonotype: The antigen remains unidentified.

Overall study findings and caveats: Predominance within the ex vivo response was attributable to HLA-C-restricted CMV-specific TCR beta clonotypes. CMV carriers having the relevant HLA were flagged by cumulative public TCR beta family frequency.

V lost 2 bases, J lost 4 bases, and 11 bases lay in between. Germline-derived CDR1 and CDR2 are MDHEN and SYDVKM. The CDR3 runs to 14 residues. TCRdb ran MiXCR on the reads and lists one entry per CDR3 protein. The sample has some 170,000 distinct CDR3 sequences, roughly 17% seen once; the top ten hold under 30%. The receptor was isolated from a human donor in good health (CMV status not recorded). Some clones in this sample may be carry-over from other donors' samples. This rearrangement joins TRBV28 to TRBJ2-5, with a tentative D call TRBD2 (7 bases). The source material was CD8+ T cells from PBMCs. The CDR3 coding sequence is TGTGCCAGCAGTTTAGGGGGGGCCGGAGAGACCCAGTACTTC. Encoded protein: CASSLGGAGETQYF.